This T cell receptor beta chain is from a study of early T cells in non-severe SARS-CoV-2 infection. Each single cDNA molecule received a unique molecular identifier. One entry per CDR3 protein, called by TCRdb with MiXCR from the 5' RACE reads. The table records approximately 50,000 distinct CDR3 sequences, about 7.8% of them present only once. Study conclusions and caveats: Matching with VDJdb favored anti-spike CD8 responses (missing private and CD4 specificities).

This CDR3 is built from 14 residues. Trimming cost V 3 bases and J 0 bases; bases outside gene matches: 2. Germline lookup yields CDR1 DFQATT and CDR2 SNEGSKA (reference sequence). This clonotype was observed at least ten times. Its antigen is as yet unknown. Sequencing was performed on whole blood. The sequence was collected from an adult who was a healthcare worker with PCR-confirmed SARS-CoV-2 infection or an uninfected control (not recorded which). The chain has TRBV20-1 and TRBJ2-3, with 8 bases aligning to TRBD1. CDR3 protein: CSARGTGSTDTQYF. Here the CDR3 DNA reads TGCAGTGCTAGGGGGACAGGCAGCACAGATACGCAGTATTTT.